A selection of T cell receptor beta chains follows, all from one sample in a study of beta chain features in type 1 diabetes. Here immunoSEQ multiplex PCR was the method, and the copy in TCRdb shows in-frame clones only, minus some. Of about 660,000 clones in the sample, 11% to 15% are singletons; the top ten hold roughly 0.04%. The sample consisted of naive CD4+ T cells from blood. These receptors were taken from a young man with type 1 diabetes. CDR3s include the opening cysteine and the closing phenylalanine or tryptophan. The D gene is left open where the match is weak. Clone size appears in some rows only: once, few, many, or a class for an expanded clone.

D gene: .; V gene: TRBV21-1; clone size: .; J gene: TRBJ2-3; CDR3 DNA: TGTGCCAGCAGCAAAGTAACCTATTTGCCGCAGTATTTT; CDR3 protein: CASSKVTYLPQYF
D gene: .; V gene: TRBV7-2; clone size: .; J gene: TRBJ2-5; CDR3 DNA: TGTGCCAGCAGCTTAGCGGGACGCTTCTGGGAGACCCAGTACTTC; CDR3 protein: CASSLAGRFWETQYF
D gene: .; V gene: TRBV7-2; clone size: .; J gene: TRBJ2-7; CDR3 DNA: TGTGCCAGCAGCTTCTATCACGAGCAGTACTTC; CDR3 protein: CASSFYHEQYF
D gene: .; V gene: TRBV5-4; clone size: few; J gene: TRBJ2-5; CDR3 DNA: TGTGCCAGCAGCTTGGCTCAAGAGACCCAGTACTTC; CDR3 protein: CASSLAQETQYF
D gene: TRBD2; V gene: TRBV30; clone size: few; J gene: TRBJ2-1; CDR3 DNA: TGTGCCTGGACCCCGGGAGGCGGTGAGCAGTTCTTC; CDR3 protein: CAWTPGGGEQFF
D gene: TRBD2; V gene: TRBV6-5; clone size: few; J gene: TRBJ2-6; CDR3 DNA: TGTGCCAGCAGTTACTCAGCGGGGGCTGGGGCCAACGTCCTGACTTTC; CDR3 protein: CASSYSAGAGANVLTF
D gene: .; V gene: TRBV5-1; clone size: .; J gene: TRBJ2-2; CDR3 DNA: TGCGCCAGCAGCTTTGGGTTGGGGAGCATCGGCACCGGGGAGCTGTTTTTT; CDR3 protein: CASSFGLGSIGTGELFF
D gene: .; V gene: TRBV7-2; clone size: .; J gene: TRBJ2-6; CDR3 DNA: TGTGCCAGCAGCTTAGCGGACCTAAACTCTGGGGCCAACGTCCTGACTTTC; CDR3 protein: CASSLADLNSGANVLTF
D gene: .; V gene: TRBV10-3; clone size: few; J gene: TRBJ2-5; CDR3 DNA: TGTGCCATCAGTGAGCTACAAGAGACCCAGTACTTC; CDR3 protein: CAISELQETQYF
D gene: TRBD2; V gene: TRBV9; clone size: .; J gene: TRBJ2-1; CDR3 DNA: TGTGCCAGCAGCGTAGCGGGGGGGCCCTACAATGAGCAGTTCTTC; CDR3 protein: CASSVAGGPYNEQFF
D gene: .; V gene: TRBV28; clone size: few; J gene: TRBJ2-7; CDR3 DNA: TGTGCCAGCAGTTTCGGCACCAACCTGCAGTACTTC; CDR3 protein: CASSFGTNLQYF
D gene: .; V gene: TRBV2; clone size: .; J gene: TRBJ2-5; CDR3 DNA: TGTGCCAGCAGTCGAACAGTGGAGACCCAGTACTTC; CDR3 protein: CASSRTVETQYF
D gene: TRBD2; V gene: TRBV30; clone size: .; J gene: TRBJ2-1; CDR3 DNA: TGTGCCTACAGCGGGAGCTCCTACAATGAGCAGTTCTTC; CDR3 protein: CAYSGSSYNEQFF
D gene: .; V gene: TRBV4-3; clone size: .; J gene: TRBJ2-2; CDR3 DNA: TGCGCCAGCAGCCAACAGTCCGGGACGCGGACCGGGGAGCTGTTTTTT; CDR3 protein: CASSQQSGTRTGELFF
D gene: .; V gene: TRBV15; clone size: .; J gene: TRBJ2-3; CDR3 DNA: TGTGCCTCCAGTAACACCCCTCACACAGATACGCAGTATTTT; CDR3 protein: CASSNTPHTDTQYF
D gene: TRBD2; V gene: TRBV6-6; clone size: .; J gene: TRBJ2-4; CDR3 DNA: TGTGCCAGCAGGCCACTGGGAGCGGGAGAAAACATTCAGTACTTC; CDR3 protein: CASRPLGAGENIQYF
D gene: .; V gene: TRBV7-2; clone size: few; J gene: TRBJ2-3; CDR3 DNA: TGTGCCAGCAGCTCCCGTCTCGGTACGCAGTATTTT; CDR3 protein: CASSSRLGTQYF
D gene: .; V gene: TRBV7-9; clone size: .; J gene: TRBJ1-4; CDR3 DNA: TGTGCCAGCAGCCCACAATCGTTGGTTGAAAAACTGTTTTTT; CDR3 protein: CASSPQSLVEKLFF
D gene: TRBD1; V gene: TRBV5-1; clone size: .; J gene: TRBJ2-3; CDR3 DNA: TGCGCCAGCAGCTTCCGGGACAGTATCACAGATACGCAGTATTTT; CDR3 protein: CASSFRDSITDTQYF
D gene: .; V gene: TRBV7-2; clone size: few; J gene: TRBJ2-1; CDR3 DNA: TGTGCCAGCAGGGGCCTCCGGGGGTCCGGCGAGCAGTTCTTC; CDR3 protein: CASRGLRGSGEQFF
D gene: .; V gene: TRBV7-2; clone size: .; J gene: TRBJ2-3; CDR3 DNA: TGTGCCAGCAGCTTGACTTCGGGGAGAGATACGCAGTATTTT; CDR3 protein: CASSLTSGRDTQYF
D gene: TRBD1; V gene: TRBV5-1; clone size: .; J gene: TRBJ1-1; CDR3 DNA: TGCGCCAGCAGCATAACGGGACAGCCGAACACTGAAGCTTTCTTT; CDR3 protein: CASSITGQPNTEAFF
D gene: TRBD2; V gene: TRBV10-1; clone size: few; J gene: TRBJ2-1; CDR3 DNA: TGCGCCAGCAGTGTTGGACTAGCGTGGCGGGATGAGCAGTTCTTC; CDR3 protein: CASSVGLAWRDEQFF
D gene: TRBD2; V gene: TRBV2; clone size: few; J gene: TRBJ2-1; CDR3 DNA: TGTGCCAGCAGTGATCAGCTAGCGGGAGTGAATGAGCAGTTCTTC; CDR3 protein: CASSDQLAGVNEQFF
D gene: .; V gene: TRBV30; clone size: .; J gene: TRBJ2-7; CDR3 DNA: TGTGCCTGGAGTGTAGACGTTGGCCCCTACGAGCAGTACTTC; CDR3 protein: CAWSVDVGPYEQYF
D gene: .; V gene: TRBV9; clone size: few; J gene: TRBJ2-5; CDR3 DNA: TGTGCCAGCAGCGGCATACTAGGCGAGACCCAGTACTTC; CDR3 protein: CASSGILGETQYF
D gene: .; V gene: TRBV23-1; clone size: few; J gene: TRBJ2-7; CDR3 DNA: TGCGCCAGCAGTCAATCGGGCAGGGGTAGCTACGAGCAGTACTTC; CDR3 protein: CASSQSGRGSYEQYF
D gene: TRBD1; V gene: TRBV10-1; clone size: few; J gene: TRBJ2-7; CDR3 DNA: TGCGCCAGCAGTGAGGACGGGACAGGGTCCTGGGGGCCACTCTACGAGCAGTACTTC; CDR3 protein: CASSEDGTGSWGPLYEQYF
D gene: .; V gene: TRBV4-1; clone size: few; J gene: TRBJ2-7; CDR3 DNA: TGCGCCAGCAGCCAAGAAGTCTTTGGGGGGCGTATTTACGAGCAGTACTTC; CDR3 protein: CASSQEVFGGRIYEQYF
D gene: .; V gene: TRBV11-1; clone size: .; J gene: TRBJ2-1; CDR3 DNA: TGTGCCAGCAGCTTACAGGGCAGTATCAATGAGCAGTTCTTC; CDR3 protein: CASSLQGSINEQFF
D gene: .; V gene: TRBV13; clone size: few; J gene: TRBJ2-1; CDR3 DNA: TGTGCCAGCAGCTTATCTGTTCCCTCCCTATACAATGAGCAGTTCTTC; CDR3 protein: CASSLSVPSLYNEQFF
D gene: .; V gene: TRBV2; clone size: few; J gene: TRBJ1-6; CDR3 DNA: TGTGCCAGCACGACCAGGGGTCGATCACCCCTCCACTTT; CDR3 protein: CASTTRGRSPLHF
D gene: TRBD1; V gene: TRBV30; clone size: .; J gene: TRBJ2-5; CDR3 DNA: TGTGCCTGGAGTGAACCGGGACAGGGCTGGTACTTC; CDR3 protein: CAWSEPGQGWYF
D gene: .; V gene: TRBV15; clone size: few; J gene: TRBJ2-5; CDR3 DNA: TGTGCCACCAGCAGAGATCTTCAAGCGGGAGAGACCCAGTACTTC; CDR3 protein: CATSRDLQAGETQYF
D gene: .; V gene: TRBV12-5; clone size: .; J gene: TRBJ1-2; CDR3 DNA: TGTGCTAGTGGTTTGGATACTCCCTATGGCTACACCTTC; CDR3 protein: CASGLDTPYGYTF
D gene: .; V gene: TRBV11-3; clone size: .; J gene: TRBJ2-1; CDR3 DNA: TGTGCCAGCAGCTTAGATGCACTGGGGAGCGACAATGAGCAGTTCTTC; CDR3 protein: CASSLDALGSDNEQFF
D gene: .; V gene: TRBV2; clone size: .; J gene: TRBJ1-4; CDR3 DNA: TGTGCCAGCAGCGATACAACATGGGACTTAGAAAAACTGTTTTTT; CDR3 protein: CASSDTTWDLEKLFF
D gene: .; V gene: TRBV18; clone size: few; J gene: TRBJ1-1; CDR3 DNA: TGTGCCAGCCTCCCGGGGCAGCGGGTGGGCGCTGAAGCTTTCTTT; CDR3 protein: CASLPGQRVGAEAFF
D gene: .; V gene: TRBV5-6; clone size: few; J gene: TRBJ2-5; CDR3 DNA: TGTGCCAGCAGCTTTCGGGAGACCCAGTACTTC; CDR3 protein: CASSFRETQYF
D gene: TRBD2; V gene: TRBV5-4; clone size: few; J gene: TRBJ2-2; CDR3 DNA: TGTGCCAGCAGCTTGTCCGCTAGCGGGAGCTCCGGGGAGCTGTTTTTT; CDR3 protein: CASSLSASGSSGELFF
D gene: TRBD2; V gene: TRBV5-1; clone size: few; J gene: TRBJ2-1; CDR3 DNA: TGCGCCAGCAGCCCCGGGACTAGCGGAGCCCCCTACAATGAGCAGTTCTTC; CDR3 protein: CASSPGTSGAPYNEQFF
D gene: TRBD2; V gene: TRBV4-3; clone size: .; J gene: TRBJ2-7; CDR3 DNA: TGCGCCAGCAGCCCCAAGGCGTTTAGCGGGGCCGTCTACGAGCAGTACTTC; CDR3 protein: CASSPKAFSGAVYEQYF
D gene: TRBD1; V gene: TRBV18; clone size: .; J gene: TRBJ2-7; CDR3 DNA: TGTGCCAGCTCTGACAGGGTACAAGGTAACGAGCAGTACTTC; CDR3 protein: CASSDRVQGNEQYF
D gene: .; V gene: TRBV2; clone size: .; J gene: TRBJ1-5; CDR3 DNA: TGTGCCAGCAGTGCTGACACTCCCAATCAGCCCCAGCATTTT; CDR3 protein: CASSADTPNQPQHF
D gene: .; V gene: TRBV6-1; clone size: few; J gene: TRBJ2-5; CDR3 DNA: TGTGCCAGCAGTGGTCAAGTTGGGGAGACCCAGTACTTC; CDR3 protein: CASSGQVGETQYF
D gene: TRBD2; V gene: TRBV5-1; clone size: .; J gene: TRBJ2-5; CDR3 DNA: TGCGCCAGCAGCTCGACTAGCACAGAGACCCAGTACTTC; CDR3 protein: CASSSTSTETQYF
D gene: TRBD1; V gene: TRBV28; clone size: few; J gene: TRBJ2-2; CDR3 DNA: TGTGCCAGCAGAACAGGGGGCCGCCTGAACACCGGGGAGCTGTTTTTT; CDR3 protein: CASRTGGRLNTGELFF
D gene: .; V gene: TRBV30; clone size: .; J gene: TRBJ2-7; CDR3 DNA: TGTGCCTGGCGGATGGGGGATTACTCCTACGAGCAGTACTTC; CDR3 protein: CAWRMGDYSYEQYF
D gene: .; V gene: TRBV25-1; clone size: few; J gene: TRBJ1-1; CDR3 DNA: TGTGCCAGCAGTGCCACCCCAGGGAGGCGGGCTTTCTTT; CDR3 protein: CASSATPGRRAFF